What follows describes a single TCR beta chain. Its target is not known. The data stem from a study of early T cells in non-severe SARS-CoV-2 infection. Study background: From unsorted whole blood, bulk RNA was sequenced, and the chains remained unpaired.

General study results and limits: The VDJdb matching leaned toward anti-spike CD8 responses and overlooked private and CD4 specificities.

Unique molecular identifiers (one per individual cDNA molecule) were attached. TCRdb reprocessed the 5' RACE reads with MiXCR, giving one entry per CDR3 protein. The sample includes tens of thousands of distinct CDR3 sequences, over 13% seen only once; the top ten take 4.1%. The CDR3 loop spans 14 amino acids. From germline, CDR1 is SGHVS and CDR2 FNYEAQ. V lost 1 base and J lost 10, with 15 bases in between. This specimen was whole blood, taken at baseline. The rearrangement links TRBV7-6 to TRBJ2-3, with D possibly being TRBD1 (6 bases). This receptor was obtained from an adult who was a healthcare worker with PCR-confirmed SARS-CoV-2 infection or an uninfected control (not recorded which). The CDR3 DNA is TGTGCCAGCAGCTTAGGGACAGTTCTCCAGGCGCAGTATTTT. Its translation: CASSLGTVLQAQYF.